The present TCR beta chain was sequenced within a study of T cells in Graves' hyperthyroidism and ophthalmopathy. This CDR3 has 16 amino acids. The V segment lost 4 bases and the J segment 1 base; nucleotides outside the gene matches: 9. The V gene's germline CDR1 is SGHTA and CDR2 FQGNSA. TCR beta CDR3 sequences were amplified from RNA transcripts. TCR CDR3 underwent first-round RT-PCR with the HTBI primer set. TCRdb processed the multiplex PCR reads anew with MiXCR; each CDR3 protein has one entry. This sample has roughly 750,000 distinct CDR3 sequences; 16% occur once, and the top ten carry about 8.4%.

What was sequenced was blood. The chain has TRBV7-2 and TRBJ1-2; 7 nucleotides agree with TRBD1. The TCR sequence derives from a man between 18 and 35 years old with Graves' hyperthyroidism. CDR3 nucleotides: TGTGCCAGCAGCTCAGTACAGGGGAGTATTAACTATGGCTACACCTTC. It translates to CASSSVQGSINYGYTF.